The 18 T cell receptor beta chains below were found in one sample sequenced in a study of vaccination effects on CD4 cells after COVID-19. Libraries were prepared by immunoSEQ multiplex PCR; TCRdb keeps only in-frame clonotypes and omits some of them. The sample includes about 45,000 clones, about three quarters of them seen just once. Their antigens remain unidentified. After less than twelve days in culture, the CD4+ T cells were isolated. Two doses of either BNT162b2 or mRNA-1273 were given to each participant. The source was CD4+ T cells from PBMCs cultured without peptide, collected after COVID-19 vaccination. The receptors derive from a human donor who received a COVID-19 vaccine.

This clone occurred once. The chain uses TRBV12-3 or TRBV12-4 and TRBJ2-1; D call uncertain. There are 11 residues in the CDR3. Trimming pared 4 bases from V and 5 bases from J, leaving 3 bases between. Here the CDR3 DNA reads TGTGCCAGCAGTTCGAACAATGAGCAGTTCTTC. Translating gives CASSSNNEQFF.

The gene calls are TRBV4-1 and TRBJ2-1; 8 positions agree with TRBD1. The CDR3 consists of 15 residues. Germline CDR1 and CDR2: MGHRA and YSYEKL. The junction had 3 bases not matched to a gene; V was cut back by 1 base and J by 4 bases. CDR3 DNA: TGCGCCAGCAGCCAAGCAGGGGGCCTATACAATGAGCAGTTCTTC. Amino acid sequence: CASSQAGGLYNEQFF.

The chain has TRBV2 and TRBJ1-2; the D gene is possibly TRBD1 (5 bases). Trimming removed 6 bases at V and 2 bases at J, with 10 bases between. The CDR3 is 13 residues long. CDR1 is SNHLY and CDR2 is FYNNEI in the germline V gene. CDR3 protein: CASSPQGNYGYTF. CDR3 DNA: TGTGCCAGCAGCCCTCAGGGAAACTATGGCTACACCTTC.

The chain couples TRBV27 to TRBJ2-5; D might be TRBD2 (5 bases). CDR3 size: 15 residues. V gave up 6 bases and J gave up 5 bases, with 19 bases separating them. The germline V gene encodes CDR1 MNHEY and CDR2 SMNVEV (reference sequence). This CDR3 is CASRSVVTRFETQYF. CDR3 DNA sequence: TGTGCCAGCAGATCTGTTGTCACTAGATTCGAGACCCAGTACTTC.

The chain uses TRBV5-4 and TRBJ1-1, with 9 bases aligning to TRBD1. Germline CDR1 is SGHNT and CDR2 is YYREEE (reference sequence). The V and J ends lost 3 bases and 6 bases, in that order; junction bases with no gene match: 6. The CDR3 is 14 amino acids. The CDR3 DNA sequence: TGTGCCAGCAGCTGGGACAGGGACCAGGCTGAAGCTTTCTTT. It encodes CASSWDRDQAEAFF.

For this clone: The same CDR3 also results from other DNA sequences found in this sample. The chain links TRBV3-1 (or the pseudogene TRBV3-2) to TRBJ2-7; TRBD1 matches at 7 bases. Trimming took 4 bases from V and 4 from J; bases not matched to a gene: 7. Per germline, CDR1 LGHDT and CDR2 YNNKEL (reference sequence). This CDR3 region has 14 residues. The CDR3 region is CASSPTTGVYEQYF. The CDR3 bases are TGTGCCAGCAGCCCGACAACAGGGGTATACGAGCAGTACTTC.

This chain joins TRBV9 and TRBJ1-1; D is ambiguous. This CDR3 has 13 residues. The germline V gene encodes CDR1 SGDLS and CDR2 YYNGEE. V was trimmed by 1 base and J by 5 bases, leaving 9 bases between them. CDR3 protein: CASSVIYGTEAFF. For the CDR3, the DNA is TGTGCCAGCAGCGTAATCTACGGGACTGAAGCTTTCTTT.

This clone was seen once. This chain joins TRBV7-9 and TRBJ2-3; D may correspond to TRBD1 or TRBD2 (5 bases each). Germline loops: CDR1 SEHNR, CDR2 FQNEAQ (reference sequence). The CDR3 spans 17 residues. V lost 1 base and J lost 4, with 18 bases in between. CDR3 nucleotides: TGTGCCAGCAGCTTAGGTTACCGGGGACCAAAATCAGATACGCAGTATTTT. Translated: CASSLGYRGPKSDTQYF.

The chain has TRBV5-1 and TRBJ2-5, with a weak D call TRBD2 (6 bases). V was shortened by 7 bases and J by 2 bases, with 12 bases between the two germline ends. Germline CDR1 reads SGHRS; CDR2 reads YFSETQ. The CDR3 is made up of 13 amino acids. CDR3 sequence reads: CASGRNSQETQYF. In nucleotides, the CDR3 is TGCGCCAGCGGGAGGAATTCACAAGAGACCCAGTACTTC.

This chain's CDR3 is CASSSDRGYGYTF. CDR3 nucleotides: TGTGCCAGCAGCTCGGACAGGGGGTACGGCTACACCTTC. V is TRBV7-8 and J is TRBJ1-2; 10 bases align to TRBD1. Germline trimming cut 4 bases from V and 8 bases from J; bases unmatched to any gene: 4. The germline V gene has CDR1 SGHVS and CDR2 FQNEAQ. This CDR3 contains 13 residues.

The V gene is TRBV3-1 (or the pseudogene TRBV3-2), the J gene TRBJ2-2, with a weak D call TRBD1 (5 bases). V was pared by 1 base and J by 1 base, with 13 bases between. CDR3 length: 17 amino acids. Germline CDR1 is LGHDT and CDR2 is YNNKEL (reference sequence). For the CDR3, the DNA is TGTGCCAGCAGCCAAGTCAGGGCCCTATTGAACACCGGGGAGCTGTTTTTT. Translated, it gives CASSQVRALLNTGELFF.

The J gene is TRBJ1-4, the V gene TRBV30, with a tentative D call TRBD1 (6 bases). V was clipped by 2 bases and J by 6 bases, with 16 bases between them. The CDR3 covers 15 residues. Germline V lookup: CDR1 GTSNPN, CDR2 SVGIG (reference sequence). CDR3 protein: CAWSYNTGYHEKLFF. CDR3 nucleotides: TGTGCCTGGAGTTACAACACAGGGTACCATGAAAAACTGTTTTTT.

The chain uses TRBV7-2 and TRBJ2-2; the D gene is possibly TRBD2 (7 bases). V lost 2 bases and J lost 1, with 8 bases in between. The CDR3 runs to 15 residues. The V gene's germline CDR1 is SGHTA and CDR2 FQGNSA. The CDR3 sequence: CASSLRGGNTGELFF. The CDR3, as DNA: TGTGCCAGCAGCTTAAGGGGGGGGAACACCGGGGAGCTGTTTTTT.

CDR3 sequence reads: CASSQAHVEQYF. CDR3 DNA sequence: TGTGCCAGCAGCCAAGCTCATGTTGAGCAGTACTTC. V usage is TRBV14 and J usage is TRBJ2-7; D gene unclear. The CDR3 extends over 12 amino acids. Germline-derived CDR1 and CDR2 are SGHDN and FVKESK. Trimming stripped 1 base from V and 7 bases from J, with 8 bases between. Drawing the rest from reference TRBV14 and TRBJ2-7, the complete variable domain is EAGVTQFPSHSVIEKGQTVTLRCDPISGHDNLYWYRRVMGKEIKFLLHFVKESKQDESGMPNNRFLAERTGGTYSTLKVQPAELEDSGVYFCASSQAHVEQYFGPGTRLTVT.

This clone has just a few counts. This chain links TRBV9 with TRBJ2-7; 7 nucleotides align to TRBD1. Losses at the gene ends were 0 bases for V and 5 bases for J; bases not matched to a gene: 8. CDR3 length: 15 amino acids. Germline loops: CDR1 SGDLS, CDR2 YYNGEE. The CDR3, as DNA: TGTGCCAGCAGCGTAGGATCGCTAGGGGGCGACGAGCAGTACTTC. Translated, it gives CASSVGSLGGDEQYF.

This clone appeared a few times. The rearrangement uses TRBV7-9 and TRBJ1-6; D possibly corresponds to TRBD1 (6 bases). The length of the CDR3 is 13 residues. V dropped 3 bases and J dropped 9 bases, with 9 bases sitting between them. CDR1 is SEHNR, CDR2 FQNEAQ, per germline (reference sequence). The CDR3 region is CASSLGGVSPLHF. The CDR3, as DNA: TGTGCCAGCAGCTTGGGGGGCGTTTCACCCCTCCACTTT.

This clone was found a few times. CDR3 sequence reads: CASSRSILTGISQPQHF. Here the CDR3 DNA reads TGTGCCAGCAGTCGATCTATATTAACAGGGATTAGTCAGCCCCAGCATTTT. This rearrangement joins TRBV6-6 to TRBJ1-5; possible D gene TRBD1, 6 bases. This CDR3 is 17 amino acids long. The V end was cut by 5 bases, the J end by 6 bases, with 23 bases between. Germline loops: CDR1 MNHNY, CDR2 SVGAGI (reference sequence).

The chain combines TRBV29-1 with TRBJ2-1, with D tentatively TRBD1 (7 bases). The CDR3 extends over 14 amino acids. CDR1 and CDR2 from the germline V gene are SQVTM and ANQGSEA. The V end lost 8 bases, the J end lost 1 base, and 15 bases lay between the germline ends. CDR3: CSSVGGQSYNEQFF. The CDR3 nucleotides read TGCAGCTCTGTCGGGGGACAGTCCTACAATGAGCAGTTCTTC.